The clone carrying this T cell receptor (beta chain) showed up just a few times. Its antigen is currently unknown. The data originate from a study of identical twins. General study points: The study reached conclusions through statistical analysis that was cross-sectional, not following the same donors. Researchers caution that invariant MAIT and iNKT cells could partly confound zero-insertion analyses. Weaker excess twin sharing was seen among beta out-of-frame sequences.

TCRdb itself ran the 5' RACE reads through MiXCR, one entry per CDR3 protein. Of roughly 250,000 distinct CDR3 sequences listed, more than 12% were seen once; the top ten hold around 8.9%. The sequenced material came from memory (CD45RO+) T cells sorted from blood. The TCR was taken from a woman between 18 and 30 years old in good health.

The DNA of the CDR3 is TGCAGTGCTAGAGCTGTAGGTAAAAGGTCCTACGAGCAGTACTTC. Translated: CSARAVGKRSYEQYF. The rearrangement links TRBV20-1 to TRBJ2-7; D unclear. CDR3 length equals 15 residues. V was shortened by 1 base and J by 1 base, with 14 bases between the two germline ends. The germline V gene has CDR1 DFQATT and CDR2 SNEGSKA (reference sequence).